This T cell receptor beta chain was profiled in a study of T-cell reconstitution after alpha-beta-depleted transplantation in children. This clonotype was seen ten or more times. Unique molecular identifiers were incorporated into the prepared TCRbeta library. TCRdb processed the PCR reads anew with MiXCR; each CDR3 protein has one entry. The sample yields a few hundred thousand distinct CDR3 sequences, around 18% seen once. This specimen was PBMCs from the stem cell graft donor, taken from the stem cell graft. The sequence came from a human donor who donated a stem cell graft to a child with acute lymphoblastic leukemia.

The CDR3 coding sequence is TGTGCCAGCAGCCACCCCGGGACAGGGGCGAGGTCCACTGAAGCTTTCTTT. Translated, it gives CASSHPGTGARSTEAFF. This rearrangement joins TRBV9 to TRBJ1-1; 10 bases match TRBD1. The V gene's germline CDR1 is SGDLS and CDR2 YYNGEE. Unmatched junction bases numbered 13, after V lost 4 bases and J lost 4 bases. The CDR3 loop spans 17 amino acids.